These 27 T cell receptor beta chains were all obtained from the same sample, sequenced in a study of post-analysis software for immune sequencing data. The antigens for these receptors are not known. Study findings and constraints: In patients, TRBV5-6, TRBV5-1 and TRBV20-1 belonged to roughly 5 TRBV segments found more frequently than in controls.

Unique molecular identifiers featured in each of the TCR beta cDNA libraries. TCRdb redid the calling of the PCR reads with MiXCR, one entry per CDR3 protein. Of fewer than 850,000 distinct CDR3 sequences in the sample, 25% to 30% were seen once. Specimen: blood. These receptors were collected from a girl aged 5 to 17 with multiple sclerosis.

The sample holds a few counts of this clonotype. The chain is built from TRBV20-1 and TRBJ2-3; 9 bases line up with TRBD2. In germline, CDR1 is DFQATT, CDR2 SNEGSKA (reference sequence). Losses at the gene ends were 3 bases for V and 6 bases for J; bases not matched to a gene: 7. This CDR3 is built from 14 residues. CDR3 loop: CSARGTSRRDTQYF. The CDR3 DNA follows: TGCAGTGCTAGGGGGACTAGCCGTCGGGATACGCAGTATTTT.

This clonotype has a handful of counts. This chain joins TRBV10-3 and TRBJ2-1; maybe TRBD2 (6 bases). The CDR3 contains 16 residues. The germline V gene has CDR1 ENHRY and CDR2 SYGVKD. V shed 0 bases and J shed 7 bases, with 16 bases lying between them. This chain's CDR3 is CAISESREYKNNEQFF. CDR3 sequence (DNA): TGTGCCATCAGTGAGTCTCGGGAGTACAAGAATAATGAGCAGTTCTTC.

This clonotype was seen repeatedly, ten times or more. The CDR3 here is CSAEGEQFF. In DNA form, the CDR3 reads TGCAGCGCTGAGGGTGAGCAGTTCTTC. The chain has TRBV29-1 and TRBJ2-1; a weak D match, TRBD2 (5 bases). Germline V CDR1 and CDR2: SQVTM, ANQGSEA. The CDR3 is 9 residues long. The germline V and J ends were trimmed by 7 bases and 9 bases, with 7 bases remaining between them.

This clonotype appeared many times. The rearrangement links TRBV10-3 to TRBJ2-7; D tentatively reads TRBD1 or TRBD2 (5 bases each). The V end was cut by 1 base, the J end by 9 bases, with 16 bases between. Germline V lookup: CDR1 ENHRY, CDR2 SYGVKD. This CDR3 has 14 amino acids. The CDR3 DNA is TGTGCCATCAGTGAGTACGGACTTCTAAGGGGGCAGTACTTC. Its protein is CAISEYGLLRGQYF.

This sequence joins TRBV25-1 and TRBJ1-2, with D uncertain. V lost 1 base and J lost 6, with 9 bases in between. Germline CDR1 and CDR2: MGHDK and SYGVNS. The length of the CDR3 is 13 residues. This chain's CDR3 is CASSESWRDGYTF. CDR3 coding DNA: TGTGCCAGCAGTGAATCCTGGAGGGATGGCTACACCTTC.

This clonotype was found many times. The gene calls are TRBV4-3 and TRBJ2-3; TRBD2 matches at 9 bases. V shed 0 bases and J 3 bases; nucleotides not matched to a gene: 1. This CDR3 region has 15 residues. Germline V gene sequence: CDR1 LGHNA, CDR2 YSLEER. The CDR3 protein is CASSQESGRTDTQYF. CDR3 nucleotide sequence: TGCGCCAGCAGCCAAGAGAGCGGGAGGACAGATACGCAGTATTTT.

The V and J genes are TRBV7-9 and TRBJ2-1; D unresolved. Trimming removed 5 bases at V and 0 bases at J, with 11 bases between. Germline V gene data show CDR1 as SEHNR and CDR2 as FQNEAQ (reference sequence). The CDR3 extends over 15 amino acids. The CDR3 DNA sequence: TGTGCCAGCAGCCCGGCGGCCCACTCCTACAATGAGCAGTTCTTC. This translates into CASSPAAHSYNEQFF.

The rearrangement uses TRBV7-6 and TRBJ2-1; 7 nucleotides match TRBD1. Germline-derived CDR1 and CDR2 are SGHVS and FNYEAQ. With V trimmed by 4 bases and J by 5 bases, 5 bases remained unmatched. CDR3 length: 14 amino acids. This CDR3 is CASSSHRGDNEQFF. The CDR3 DNA is TGTGCCAGCAGCTCGCACAGGGGAGACAATGAGCAGTTCTTC. The full variable domain, with the rest looked up from reference TRBV7-6 and TRBJ2-1, is GAGVSQSPRYKVTKRGQDVALRCDPISGHVSLYWYRQALGQGPEFLTYFNYEAQQDKSGLPNDRFSAERPEGSISTLTIQRTEQRDSAMYRCASSSHRGDNEQFFGPGTRLTVL.

The table lists this clonotype with a few counts. The chain uses TRBV27 and TRBJ2-7, with 7 positions matching TRBD1. The germline gives CDR1 MNHEY, CDR2 SMNVEV (reference sequence). After removal of 10 bases from V and 3 bases from J, the junction contained 9 bases not matched to a gene. CDR3 size: 13 residues. The CDR3 DNA reads TGTGCCACCTCCCGGGACAGAGACTACGAGCAGTACTTC. Translated: CATSRDRDYEQYF.

The chain couples TRBV20-1 to TRBJ2-7; 8 bases line up with TRBD2. The CDR3 sequence is 15 residues long. Unmatched junction bases numbered 14, after V lost 3 bases and J lost 7 bases. CDR1 is DFQATT and CDR2 is SNEGSKA in the germline V gene (reference sequence). As DNA, the CDR3 is TGCAGTGCTAGTCTCCCCGGACTAGCTTACAATGAGCAGTACTTC. Translation: CSASLPGLAYNEQYF.

J is TRBJ1-6 and V is TRBV5-1; D remains unclear. The germline V gene encodes CDR1 SGHRS and CDR2 YFSETQ. The V end was cut by 7 bases, the J end by 7 bases, with 15 bases between. The CDR3 contains 14 residues. For the CDR3, the DNA is TGCGCCAGCTCTTCGGGCAGAACCAATTCACCCCTCCACTTT. It translates to CASSSGRTNSPLHF.

This clonotype was counted between two and nine times. The CDR3 region is CASSPVAADTQYF. The CDR3 DNA is TGCGCCAGCAGCCCTGTAGCGGCGGATACGCAGTATTTT. The rearrangement links TRBV5-1 to TRBJ2-3; tentatively, D is TRBD2 (6 bases). This CDR3 contains 13 residues. Germline V CDR1 and CDR2: SGHRS, YFSETQ. Trimming took 4 bases from V and 6 from J, leaving 12 bases between them.

This clonotype was observed a handful of times. The chain has TRBV6-5 and TRBJ2-5; D unclear. Germline CDR1 and CDR2: MNHEY and SVGAGI. The V gene lost 5 bases and the J gene lost 4 bases, with 11 bases spanning the gap. There are 13 residues in the CDR3. The CDR3: CASSGPDPETQYF. Written as DNA, the CDR3 is TGTGCCAGCAGTGGCCCCGACCCAGAGACCCAGTACTTC.

The table lists this clonotype with a few counts. The chain combines TRBV5-1 with TRBJ2-3; tentatively, D is TRBD2 (5 bases). The CDR3 sequence is 14 residues long. The V gene's germline CDR1 is SGHRS and CDR2 YFSETQ. V was cut by 3 bases and J by 5 bases, with 13 bases left in between. The CDR3 spells CASSSTPAEDTQYF. CDR3 coding DNA: TGCGCCAGCAGCTCTACCCCAGCGGAAGATACGCAGTATTTT.

This chain links TRBV4-1 with TRBJ2-1; either TRBD1 or TRBD2 may supply D (6 bases each). This CDR3 spans 11 amino acids. Between the trimmed V and J ends, which lost 1 base and 13 bases, there was a span of 8 bases. CDR1 MGHRA and CDR2 YSYEKL come from the germline V gene. Here the CDR3 reads CASSQGGAQFF. As DNA, the CDR3 is TGCGCCAGCAGCCAAGGGGGGGCACAGTTCTTC.

The J gene is TRBJ2-6, the V gene TRBV6-1; perhaps TRBD1 as D (5 bases). This CDR3 has 16 residues. Trimming removed 7 bases at V and 0 bases at J, with 13 bases between. Germline V gene lookup returns CDR1 MNHNS and CDR2 SASEGT. The CDR3 nucleotides read TGTGCCAGCACTAAACAGGCCGGCTCTGGGGCCAACGTCCTGACTTTC. It specifies CASTKQAGSGANVLTF.

Details on this clonotype: Since a much larger clone is just one base distant, this may be a read error. The chain couples TRBV20-1 to TRBJ1-4, with 10 bases that match TRBD1. Germline assignment: CDR1 DFQATT and CDR2 SNEGSKA (reference sequence). The length of the CDR3 is 15 residues. DNA of the CDR3: TGCAATGCTGGGGGACAGGGGCCCCCTAATGAAAAACTGTTTTTT. Translation: CNAGGQGPPNEKLFF.

This clonotype was recorded many times. The chain recombines TRBV7-9 with TRBJ2-1, with TRBD2 matching over 8 bases. This CDR3 region has 14 residues. Germline V gene data show CDR1 as SEHNR and CDR2 as FQNEAQ (reference sequence). J lost 7 bases, V lost 5 bases, and 7 bases had no gene match. DNA for the CDR3: TGTGCCAGCAGCCAGCCCGGGACTAGGAATGAGCAGTTCTTC. Translated: CASSQPGTRNEQFF.

This clonotype appeared a few times. The V call is TRBV14, the J call TRBJ2-3, with D hard to call. The CDR3 sequence is 13 residues long. V shed 5 bases and J shed 8 bases, with 14 bases lying between them. Per germline, CDR1 SGHDN and CDR2 FVKESK. The DNA of the CDR3 is TGTGCCAGCAGCTCAGCCCTGCCCGGTACGCAGTATTTT. This encodes CASSSALPGTQYF.

This clonotype was observed a handful of times. The gene calls are TRBV21-1 and TRBJ2-7; the table's D call TRBD2 went unverified against the DNA. TRBV21-1 is assigned pseudogene status. CDR3 size: 15 residues. The CDR3 DNA reads TGTGCCAGCAGCTCCCGGGTGGGCCGGTACTACGAGCAGTACTTC. Protein: CASSSRVGRYYEQYF.

This clonotype was seen only a few times. The genes are TRBV5-8 and TRBJ1-1, with D unclear. This CDR3 has 14 amino acids. With 3 bases removed from V and 7 bases from J, the gap between germline ends came to 16 bases. Germline V lookup: CDR1 SGHTS, CDR2 YDEGEE. Written as DNA, the CDR3 is TGTGCCAGCAGCTCTAGGTTCAAAGAGCTTGAAGCTTTCTTT. The encoded protein is CASSSRFKELEAFF.

This clonotype was counted between two and nine times. V usage is TRBV6-6 and J usage is TRBJ1-1; D call uncertain. Deletions cut 6 bases from V and 8 bases from J, with 13 bases between. This CDR3 region has 12 residues. From germline, CDR1 is MNHNY and CDR2 SVGAGI (reference sequence). CDR3: CASRQTPSEAFF. The DNA for the CDR3 is TGTGCCAGCAGACAAACCCCCTCGGAAGCTTTCTTT.

This clonotype has more than one count but fewer than ten. The chain joins TRBV5-4 to TRBJ2-7; 8 nucleotides line up with TRBD1. Per the germline V gene, CDR1 is SGHNT and CDR2 is YYREEE (reference sequence). Trimming cost V 0 bases and J 6 bases; bases outside gene matches: 8. The CDR3 totals 15 residues. Here the CDR3 reads CASSLDAPGTGEQYF. The CDR3 coding sequence is TGTGCCAGCAGCTTGGATGCCCCGGGGACAGGCGAGCAGTACTTC.

The rearrangement uses TRBV5-1 and TRBJ1-5; D remains unclear. V lost 3 bases and J lost 6, with 13 bases in between. The CDR3 length is 14 residues. Germline V gives CDR1 SGHRS, CDR2 YFSETQ. The CDR3 coding sequence is TGCGCCAGCAGCTCAGGTTTCGTCGGTCAGCCCCAGCATTTT. It encodes CASSSGFVGQPQHF.

V gene TRBV4-1 combines with J gene TRBJ1-2; 7 nucleotides agree with TRBD1. The CDR3 length is 16 residues. V was clipped by 4 bases and J by 1 base; unmatched bases: 9. Germline CDR1 is MGHRA and CDR2 is YSYEKL. As DNA, the CDR3 is TGCGCCAGCAGCCCCTCCCCGGGACAGTTTAACTATGGCTACACCTTC. Amino acids: CASSPSPGQFNYGYTF.

The chain has TRBV20-1 and TRBJ1-2; 7 bases align to TRBD1. V lost 1 base to trimming and J lost 7 bases; unmatched junction nucleotides: 12. The CDR3 totals 15 residues. CDR1 DFQATT and CDR2 SNEGSKA come from the germline V gene (reference sequence). The CDR3 reads CSARVRGPTGIGYTF. The DNA for the CDR3 is TGCAGTGCTAGAGTCAGGGGACCGACAGGGATTGGCTACACCTTC.

The chain has TRBV14 and TRBJ2-1; D gene ambiguous. CDR1 is SGHDN and CDR2 is FVKESK in the germline V gene. The CDR3 extends over 14 amino acids. The V and J ends lost 4 bases and 5 bases respectively, with 12 bases between them. The CDR3 DNA follows: TGTGCCAGCAGCCTCGTTGTGGGCCACAATGAGCAGTTCTTC. The encoded protein is CASSLVVGHNEQFF.